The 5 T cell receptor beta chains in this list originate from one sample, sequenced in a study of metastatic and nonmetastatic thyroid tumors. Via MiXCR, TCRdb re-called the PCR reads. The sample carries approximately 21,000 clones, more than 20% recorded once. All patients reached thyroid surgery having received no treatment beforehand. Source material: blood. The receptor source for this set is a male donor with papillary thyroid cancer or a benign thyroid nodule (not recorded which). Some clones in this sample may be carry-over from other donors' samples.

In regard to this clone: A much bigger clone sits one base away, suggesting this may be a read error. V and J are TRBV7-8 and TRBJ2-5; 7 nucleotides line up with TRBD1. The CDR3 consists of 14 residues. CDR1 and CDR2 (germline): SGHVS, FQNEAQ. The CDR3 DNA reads TGTGCCAGCAGCTCGCCCACAGGGGTCGAGACCAAGTACTTC. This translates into CASSSPTGVETKYF.

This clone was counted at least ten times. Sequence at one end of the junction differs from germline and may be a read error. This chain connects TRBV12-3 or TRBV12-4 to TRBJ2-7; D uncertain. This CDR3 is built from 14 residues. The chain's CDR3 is CASSLLESSDEQYF. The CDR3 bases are TGTGCCAGCAGCCTCCTCGAAAGCTCCGACGAGCAGTACTTC.

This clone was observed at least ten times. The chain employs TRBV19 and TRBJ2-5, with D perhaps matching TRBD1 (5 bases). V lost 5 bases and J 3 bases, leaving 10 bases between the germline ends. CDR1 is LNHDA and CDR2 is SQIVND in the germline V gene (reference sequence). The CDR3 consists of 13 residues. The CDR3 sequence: CASSHYRKETQYF. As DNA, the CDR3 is TGTGCCAGTAGTCATTACAGGAAAGAGACCCAGTACTTC.

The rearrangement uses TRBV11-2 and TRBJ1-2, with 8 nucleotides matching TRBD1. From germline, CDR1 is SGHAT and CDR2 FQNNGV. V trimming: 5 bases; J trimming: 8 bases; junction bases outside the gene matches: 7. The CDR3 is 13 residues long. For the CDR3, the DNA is TGTGCCAGCAGCACAGGGACAGGACAAGGCTACACCTTC. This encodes CASSTGTGQGYTF.

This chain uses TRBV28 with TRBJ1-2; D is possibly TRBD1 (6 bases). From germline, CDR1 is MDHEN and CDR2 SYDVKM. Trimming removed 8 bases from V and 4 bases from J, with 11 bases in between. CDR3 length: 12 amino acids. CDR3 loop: CASYRVAYGYTF. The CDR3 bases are TGTGCCAGCTACAGGGTCGCCTATGGCTACACCTTC.